The 17 T cell receptor beta chains below all came from one sample that was sequenced in a study of blood T cell repertoires in COVID-19. Measured with immunoSEQ multiplex PCR; TCRdb has only the in-frame clones, and not every one. The top ten hold approximately 4% of the sample, which has 300,000 to 350,000 clones, 90% seen once. Sequenced sample: PBMCs or T cells enriched from blood (not recorded which). The receptors originated from a young woman with acute COVID-19.

The chain employs TRBV5-1 and TRBJ1-4; 7 bases are a match to TRBD1. The CDR3 runs to 17 residues. The germline gives CDR1 SGHRS, CDR2 YFSETQ. V shed 4 bases and J 8 bases; nucleotides not matched to a gene: 17. CDR3 sequence: CASSIVPGQFLGEKLFF. As DNA, the CDR3 is TGCGCCAGCAGCATAGTCCCGGGACAGTTCTTAGGGGAAAAACTGTTTTTT.

J is TRBJ2-7 and V is TRBV27; TRBD2 matches 8 bases. After removal of 2 bases from V and 3 bases from J, the junction contained 9 bases not matched to a gene. Germline values: CDR1 MNHEY, CDR2 SMNVEV (reference sequence). The CDR3 consists of 16 residues. CDR3 amino acids: CASSLLAGYPYYEQYF. DNA of the CDR3: TGTGCCAGCAGTTTACTAGCGGGTTACCCCTACTACGAGCAGTACTTC.

The V call is TRBV18, the J call TRBJ2-3; D is uncertain. CDR3 length: 15 residues. Germline CDR1 KGHSH, CDR2 LQKENI. The V end was cut by 3 bases, the J end by 0 bases, with 10 bases between. The CDR3 DNA sequence: TGTGCCAGCTCACCCTCAGAATATAGCACAGATACGCAGTATTTT. Protein sequence: CASSPSEYSTDTQYF.

V usage is TRBV15 and J usage is TRBJ2-7; 10 positions agree with TRBD1. The CDR3 has 16 residues. J lost 0 bases, V lost 5 bases, and 7 bases had no gene match. From germline, CDR1 is LNHNV and CDR2 YYDKDF (reference sequence). The CDR3 sequence is CATSSLDRGVSYEQYF. The DNA of the CDR3 is TGTGCCACCAGCTCCTTGGACAGGGGGGTCTCCTACGAGCAGTACTTC.

The sample holds a few counts of this clone. J is TRBJ1-1 and V is TRBV28; D not certain. Germline V lookup: CDR1 MDHEN, CDR2 SYDVKM. CDR3 length: 13 residues. Trimming left V 3 bases short and J 7 bases short, with 12 bases between. The CDR3 bases are TGTGCCAGCAGTTTCTGGGAGTGGGGTGAAGCTTTCTTT. Its protein product is CASSFWEWGEAFF.

In its sample, this clone was seen once. The chain has TRBV18 and TRBJ2-1; TRBD2 matches at 8 bases. The ends lost 3 bases at V and 3 bases at J; junction bases unmatched: 4. CDR3 length: 15 residues. Germline CDR1 is KGHSH and CDR2 is LQKENI. The CDR3 DNA reads TGTGCCAGCTCACCCCGGGAGGGCCGCTACAATGAGCAGTTCTTC. Protein sequence: CASSPREGRYNEQFF.

The chain links TRBV29-1 to TRBJ1-1; D unclear. Germline lookup yields CDR1 SQVTM and CDR2 ANQGSEA. V lost 3 bases, J lost 1 base, and 6 bases lay in between. The CDR3 length is 12 residues. The CDR3 protein is CSVDRENTEAFF. Written as DNA, the CDR3 is TGCAGCGTTGATCGGGAGAACACTGAAGCTTTCTTT.

The genes are TRBV19 and TRBJ1-1; 8 bases agree with TRBD1. With 3 bases clipped from V and 4 bases from J, the junction kept 1 base outside the gene matches. The V gene's germline CDR1 is LNHDA and CDR2 SQIVND (reference sequence). The CDR3 is 13 residues long. The CDR3 is CASSIQGATEAFF. The DNA of the CDR3 is TGTGCCAGTAGTATTCAGGGGGCCACTGAAGCTTTCTTT.

The genes are TRBV28 and TRBJ1-2, with TRBD1 matching 9 bases. The CDR3 is made up of 17 amino acids. Germline-derived CDR1 and CDR2 are MDHEN and SYDVKM. J lost 1 base, V lost 5 bases, and 11 bases had no gene match. The CDR3 coding sequence is TGTGCCAGCAGTCCGCCGGGACAGGGCCCATTTAACTATGGCTACACCTTC. Its translation: CASSPPGQGPFNYGYTF.

V gene TRBV7-2 combines with J gene TRBJ2-5; 7 nucleotides align to TRBD2. The CDR3 contains 17 residues. Germline CDR1 SGHTA, CDR2 FQGNSA. The junction had 17 bases not matched to a gene; V was cut back by 5 bases and J by 5 bases. CDR3 sequence reads: CASSPLKLASGRETQYF. For the CDR3, the DNA is TGTGCCAGCAGCCCACTTAAACTAGCGTCAGGGCGGGAGACCCAGTACTTC.

The rearrangement joins TRBV28 to TRBJ2-7; 7 bases are shared with TRBD1. This CDR3 is built from 15 residues. Germline V lookup: CDR1 MDHEN, CDR2 SYDVKM. The ends lost 5 bases at V and 0 bases at J; junction bases unmatched: 7. CDR3 nucleotides: TGTGCCAGCAGTCCGGGACAGTTCCTCTCCTACGAGCAGTACTTC. Protein sequence: CASSPGQFLSYEQYF.

This chain connects TRBV6-6 to TRBJ2-2, with 8 bases that match TRBD2. The CDR3 is 15 amino acids. Germline loops: CDR1 MNHNY, CDR2 SVGAGI (reference sequence). Germline trimming cut 4 bases from V and 2 bases from J; bases unmatched to any gene: 3. CDR3 region: CASSSSGPNTGELFF. The DNA for the CDR3 is TGTGCCAGCAGTTCTAGCGGGCCAAACACCGGGGAGCTGTTTTTT.

This chain joins TRBV5-1 and TRBJ2-5, with 9 bases aligning to TRBD2. The CDR3 loop spans 16 amino acids. Germline V gene sequence: CDR1 SGHRS, CDR2 YFSETQ. After removal of 0 bases from V and 4 bases from J, the junction contained 7 bases not matched to a gene. CDR3 in DNA: TGCGCCAGCAGCTTGGCGCGGGAGGGTAGCCGAGAGACCCAGTACTTC. This encodes CASSLAREGSRETQYF.

This rearrangement joins TRBV7-2 to TRBJ1-4; the D is unclear. V lost 6 bases, J lost 0 bases, and 8 bases lay in between. The CDR3 length is 14 residues. Germline CDR1 reads SGHTA; CDR2 reads FQGNSA. CDR3 coding DNA: TGTGCCAGCAGGTTGAGTGCAACTAATGAAAAACTGTTTTTT. It is translated as CASRLSATNEKLFF.

The CDR3 DNA is TGTGCCTGGATTACTCGGGGGGATCTGGGAAACACCATATATTTT. It codes for CAWITRGDLGNTIYF. V is TRBV30 and J is TRBJ1-3, with a tentative D call TRBD1 (5 bases). The germline CDR1 and CDR2 sequences are GTSNPN and SVGIG (reference sequence). The CDR3 runs 15 residues. Trimming stripped 4 bases from V and 4 bases from J, with 17 bases between.

V usage is TRBV18 and J usage is TRBJ2-7; 13 positions agree with TRBD2. The germline V gene encodes CDR1 KGHSH and CDR2 LQKENI. J lost 5 bases, V lost 6 bases, and 4 bases had no gene match. CDR3 length: 14 amino acids. CDR3: CASSAGLAGDEQYF. The CDR3 region has the DNA TGTGCCAGCTCTGCCGGACTAGCGGGAGACGAGCAGTACTTC.

The J gene is TRBJ2-1, the V gene TRBV19, with a tentative D call TRBD1 (5 bases). CDR3 length: 15 residues. Trimming left V 6 bases short and J 0 bases short, with 12 bases between. CDR1 is LNHDA and CDR2 is SQIVND in the germline V gene (reference sequence). In DNA, the CDR3 is TGTGCCAGTAGGACAAGCGACAGCTCCTACAATGAGCAGTTCTTC. Protein: CASRTSDSSYNEQFF.